This T cell receptor (beta chain) emerged from a study of shared clonotypes between healthy human individuals. Study background: Sampling drew on donors who were a couple of women and a few men aged 18 to 49. General study points: Sequencing depth was expected to influence donor clonotype sharing.

As defined, naive CD8 cells were CD45RO-negative and positively selected for CCR7, with terminally differentiated effector memory CD45RA+ cells excluded. Profiled with immunoSEQ multiplex PCR; TCRdb holds only in-frame clones, not every one. The data contain hundreds of thousands of clones, approximately 96% of them singletons. Concerning this clone: The antigen is unknown.

This CDR3 is built from 14 residues. V lost 1 base, J lost 3 bases, and 2 bases stayed unmatched. In germline, CDR1 is SQVTM, CDR2 ANQGSEA. This receptor was taken from a woman in her 30s in good health. The chain couples TRBV29-1 to TRBJ2-5; 10 positions match TRBD2. Sample: naive CD8+ T cells sorted from blood. CDR3 nucleotide sequence: TGCAGCGTTGAAGGTGGACTAGCGGAAGAGACCCAGTACTTC. Amino acids: CSVEGGLAEETQYF.